The 27 T cell receptor beta chains below were found in one sample sequenced in a study of T cell clonotyping in hematopoietic cell transplantation. TCRdb keeps only in-frame clones here, not all; method: immunoSEQ multiplex PCR. The sample gives approximately 11,000 clones, around 90% of which show up once; 30% to 40% is in the top ten. The sample in question was PBMCs, obtained 180 days after allogeneic stem cell transplant. The receptor set was obtained from a male patient aged 60 to 75 who had an allogeneic stem cell transplant from an unrelated donor, so the T cells may come from the graft donor. Some clones in this sample may be carry-over from other donors' samples.

This rearrangement joins TRBV6-1 to TRBJ2-1; 10 nucleotides line up with TRBD2. Germline values: CDR1 MNHNS, CDR2 SASEGT. The CDR3 has 13 residues. After removal of 6 bases from V and 8 bases from J, the junction contained 4 bases not matched to a gene. In DNA form, the CDR3 reads TGTGCCAGCAGGGCTAGCGGGGGTCATGAGCAGTTCTTC. This codes for CASRASGGHEQFF.

The chain is built from TRBV25-1 and TRBJ2-3; maybe TRBD2 (6 bases). Germline assignment: CDR1 MGHDK and CDR2 SYGVNS. The V gene lost 6 bases and the J gene lost 5 bases, with 21 bases spanning the gap. The CDR3 runs to 16 residues. In DNA, the CDR3 is TGTGCCAGCAGCCGCTGGGGCCGGCGGGGTCAAGATACGCAGTATTTT. Its protein is CASSRWGRRGQDTQYF.

The rearrangement joins TRBV5-4 to TRBJ1-2; no firm D call. The V end was cut by 2 bases, the J end by 3 bases, with 17 bases between. CDR3 size: 16 residues. Germline-derived CDR1 and CDR2 are SGHNT and YYREEE (reference sequence). Written as DNA, the CDR3 is TGTGCCAGCAGCTTTCGCCGGAGCCTAAGTTACTATGGCTACACCTTC. It translates to CASSFRRSLSYYGYTF.

The chain joins TRBV25-1 to TRBJ1-2; D remains unclear. The V gene's germline CDR1 is MGHDK and CDR2 SYGVNS. CDR3 size: 11 residues. The V gene lost 5 bases and the J gene lost 4 bases, with 5 bases spanning the gap. CDR3 sequence: CASSQGYGYTF. Here the CDR3 DNA reads TGTGCCAGCAGTCAAGGCTATGGCTACACCTTC.

The chain joins TRBV27 to TRBJ1-2; 7 positions agree with TRBD1. With V trimmed by 8 bases and J by 2 bases, 17 bases remained unmatched. The V gene's germline CDR1 is MNHEY and CDR2 SMNVEV (reference sequence). The CDR3 length is 17 residues. The CDR3 DNA reads as TGTGCCAGCGGCCTGACAGGGACCAGCTGGACCAACTATGGCTACACCTTC. As protein: CASGLTGTSWTNYGYTF.

This clone appeared once. The V gene is TRBV6-6, the J gene TRBJ1-2; 9 nucleotides match TRBD1. With V trimmed by 6 bases and J by 6 bases, 5 bases remained unmatched. CDR3 length equals 13 residues. Germline V gene lookup returns CDR1 MNHNY and CDR2 SVGAGI (reference sequence). The CDR3 is CASRYRTGDGYTF. CDR3 in DNA: TGTGCCAGCAGGTACCGGACAGGGGATGGCTACACCTTC.

The chain links TRBV4-2 to TRBJ1-2; D might be TRBD1 (5 bases). Trimming left V 0 bases short and J 8 bases short, with 7 bases between. The germline gives CDR1 LGHNA, CDR2 YNFKEQ. The CDR3 is made up of 12 amino acids. The CDR3, as DNA: TGTGCCAGCAGCCAAGACGGGACGGGCTACACCTTC. This translates into CASSQDGTGYTF.

This chain links TRBV9 with TRBJ2-7, with D possibly TRBD1 on 5 matching bases. The CDR3 has 15 residues. The ends were cut back, 4 bases at V and 6 bases at J, with 20 bases in the middle. Germline lookup yields CDR1 SGDLS and CDR2 YYNGEE. The CDR3 coding sequence is TGTGCCAGCAGCTCCCGAAGCCAGGGTCTTGCCGAGCAGTACTTC. Translated: CASSSRSQGLAEQYF.

The chain is built from TRBV6-1 and TRBJ2-7; 7 bases fit TRBD2. CDR3 length equals 15 residues. The V and J ends lost 6 bases and 0 bases, in that order; junction bases with no gene match: 8. CDR1 MNHNS and CDR2 SASEGT come from the germline V gene. Here the CDR3 reads CASSGGGGSSYEQYF. CDR3 nucleotide sequence: TGTGCCAGCAGCGGTGGGGGGGGGAGCTCCTACGAGCAGTACTTC.

The rearrangement links TRBV19 to TRBJ1-2; TRBD1 matches at 7 bases. The trim removed 8 bases at V and 2 bases at J, leaving 8 bases unmatched. Germline loops: CDR1 LNHDA, CDR2 SQIVND (reference sequence). The CDR3 is 14 amino acids. CDR3 in amino acids: CASAGTADNYGYTF. The DNA for the CDR3 is TGTGCCAGTGCCGGGACAGCAGACAACTATGGCTACACCTTC.

This rearrangement joins TRBV9 to TRBJ2-7, with D possibly matching TRBD1 (6 bases). Trimming pared 0 bases from V and 8 bases from J, leaving 12 bases between. CDR3 length: 13 residues. Germline CDR1 SGDLS, CDR2 YYNGEE. CDR3 coding DNA: TGTGCCAGCAGCGTAGAGGGGGATCGCAAGCAGTACTTC. This codes for CASSVEGDRKQYF.

This rearrangement joins TRBV19 to TRBJ1-1; possible D gene TRBD1, 6 bases. The V end lost 5 bases, the J end lost 1 base, and 11 bases lay between the germline ends. CDR1 is LNHDA and CDR2 is SQIVND in the germline V gene (reference sequence). This CDR3 has 14 residues. DNA for the CDR3: TGTGCCAGTAGTTTAGGACAGACGAACACTGAAGCTTTCTTT. Translating gives CASSLGQTNTEAFF.

The chain carries TRBV9 and TRBJ2-7, with 7 bases aligning to TRBD2. There are 16 residues in the CDR3. From germline, CDR1 is SGDLS and CDR2 YYNGEE. After removal of 1 base from V and 1 base from J, the junction contained 8 bases not matched to a gene. The CDR3 loop reads CASSVRPSGESYEQYF. CDR3 DNA: TGTGCCAGCAGCGTACGGCCGAGCGGGGAGTCCTACGAGCAGTACTTC. The variable domain in full, completed from reference TRBV9 and TRBJ2-7, reads DSGVTQTPKHLITATGQRVTLRCSPRSGDLSVYWYQQSLDQGLQFLIQYYNGEERAKGNILERFSAQQFPDLHSELNLSSLELGDSALYFCASSVRPSGESYEQYFGPGTRLTVT.

The CDR3 protein is CASNTGTEAFF. Here the CDR3 DNA reads TGTGCCAGCAATACGGGCACTGAAGCTTTCTTT. J is TRBJ1-1 and V is TRBV6-5; the D is unclear. The CDR3 is 11 amino acids. V shed 7 bases and J shed 4 bases, with 7 bases lying between them. Looked up from germline, CDR1 is MNHEY and CDR2 is SVGAGI.

The rearrangement joins TRBV9 to TRBJ2-3; D unresolved. The germline gives CDR1 SGDLS, CDR2 YYNGEE. There are 14 residues in the CDR3. The V end lost 4 bases, the J end lost 6 bases, and 15 bases lay between the germline ends. The CDR3 coding sequence is TGTGCCAGCAGCCGACGAGACGGGTTGGATACGCAGTATTTT. It translates to CASSRRDGLDTQYF. The full variable domain, its missing parts supplied by reference TRBV9 and TRBJ2-3, is DSGVTQTPKHLITATGQRVTLRCSPRSGDLSVYWYQQSLDQGLQFLIQYYNGEERAKGNILERFSAQQFPDLHSELNLSSLELGDSALYFCASSRRDGLDTQYFGPGTRLTVL.

This chain uses TRBV7-2 with TRBJ2-3; D remains unclear. V shed 6 bases and J shed 2 bases, with 12 bases lying between them. The CDR3 is 14 amino acids. Germline CDR1 is SGHTA and CDR2 is FQGNSA. CDR3 in DNA: TGTGCCAGCAGACGTTTTAACCCCACAGATACGCAGTATTTT. Translating it yields CASRRFNPTDTQYF.

The CDR3 here is CASSLRDRTYEQYF. The CDR3 nucleotides read TGTGCCAGCAGTCTCCGGGACAGAACCTACGAGCAGTACTTC. This chain uses TRBV6-5 with TRBJ2-7, with 7 bases fitting TRBD1. The CDR3 has 14 amino acids. Germline V gives CDR1 MNHEY, CDR2 SVGAGI. V was pared by 5 bases and J by 2 bases, with 6 bases of the junction left unmatched.

This clone is a singleton in its sample. The chain uses TRBV19 and TRBJ1-6; 7 nucleotides line up with TRBD1. The germline CDR1 and CDR2 sequences are LNHDA and SQIVND (reference sequence). This CDR3 region has 16 residues. V shed 4 bases, J shed 2 bases, and the junction held 5 bases outside the gene matches. In nucleotides, the CDR3 is TGTGCCAGTAGTAGCCTCGGGACAGCCTATAATTCACCCCTCCACTTT. This gives the protein CASSSLGTAYNSPLHF.

The chain combines TRBV6-5 with TRBJ1-6, with a possible D match to TRBD1 (6 bases). The CDR3 is 15 residues long. V shed 4 bases and J shed 9 bases, with 16 bases lying between them. Germline CDR1 and CDR2: MNHEY and SVGAGI. The CDR3 here is CASSSYRVTGSPLHF. The CDR3 DNA reads TGTGCCAGCAGTTCCTACAGGGTGACGGGTTCACCCCTCCACTTT.

The CDR3 sequence is CASSLSRDSLGGYTF. The CDR3 DNA reads as TGTGCCAGCAGTTTATCGCGAGACAGCCTCGGGGGCTACACCTTC. The V call is TRBV27, the J call TRBJ1-2, with D perhaps matching TRBD1 (5 bases). In germline, CDR1 is MNHEY, CDR2 SMNVEV (reference sequence). CDR3 size: 15 residues. V was trimmed by 0 bases and J by 8 bases, leaving 16 bases between them.

The rearrangement joins TRBV6-4 to TRBJ2-2; possibly TRBD2 for D (6 bases). The CDR3 extends over 15 amino acids. The V end was cut by 6 bases, the J end by 7 bases, with 18 bases between. Germline CDR1 reads MRHNA; CDR2 reads SNTAGT. CDR3 sequence reads: CASSRESGNYGELFF. The CDR3 DNA is TGTGCCAGCAGCCGGGAGTCGGGAAATTACGGGGAGCTGTTTTTT.

The V and J genes are TRBV29-1 and TRBJ1-1; D remains ambiguous. This CDR3 region has 12 residues. Trimming took 4 bases from V and 6 from J, leaving 12 bases between them. Looked up from germline, CDR1 is SQVTM and CDR2 is ANQGSEA. The CDR3 sequence: CSVGSGWAEAFF. Here the CDR3 DNA reads TGCAGCGTTGGCTCTGGATGGGCTGAAGCTTTCTTT.

The rearrangement links TRBV7-9 to TRBJ2-1; a possible D gene is TRBD2 (5 bases). V was clipped by 5 bases and J by 7 bases, with 9 bases between them. There are 12 residues in the CDR3. From germline, CDR1 is SEHNR and CDR2 FQNEAQ (reference sequence). CDR3 loop: CASSPGINEQFF. CDR3 in DNA: TGTGCCAGCAGCCCGGGGATAAATGAGCAGTTCTTC. Complete variable domain (other parts from reference TRBV7-9 and TRBJ2-1): DTGVSQNPRHKITKRGQNVTFRCDPISEHNRLYWYRQTLGQGPEFLTYFQNEAQLEKSRLLSDRFSAERPKGSFSTLEIQRTEQGDSAMYLCASSPGINEQFFGPGTRLTVL.

The chain couples TRBV7-9 to TRBJ1-4; no reliable D call. This CDR3 is built from 16 residues. Trimming removed 5 bases at V and 1 base at J, with 14 bases between. Germline lookup yields CDR1 SEHNR and CDR2 FQNEAQ (reference sequence). The CDR3 loop is CASSQRGFGTNEKLFF. The CDR3 DNA follows: TGTGCCAGCAGCCAGCGGGGATTTGGAACTAATGAAAAACTGTTTTTT.

The chain carries TRBV11-3 and TRBJ1-3, with D unresolved. Germline V CDR1 and CDR2: SGHNT, YENEEA. The CDR3 is 14 residues long. V dropped 4 bases and J dropped 0 bases, with 7 bases sitting between them. The CDR3 loop is CASSSTISGNTIYF. DNA for the CDR3: TGTGCCAGCAGCTCCACCATCTCTGGAAACACCATATATTTT.

The V and J genes are TRBV28 and TRBJ2-1, with D possibly matching TRBD1 (6 bases). Trimming removed 8 bases from V and 12 bases from J, with 23 bases in between. Germline V gives CDR1 MDHEN, CDR2 SYDVKM. CDR3 length: 14 amino acids. The CDR3 region is CASLQGSPGNRQFF. The CDR3 bases are TGTGCCAGCCTGCAGGGGTCCCCCGGCAATAGGCAGTTCTTC.

This clone was picked up one time. The chain links TRBV7-9 to TRBJ1-3; maybe TRBD1 (6 bases). CDR1 is SEHNR and CDR2 is FQNEAQ in the germline V gene (reference sequence). This CDR3 is 16 amino acids long. The V end lost 4 bases, the J end lost 1 base, and 14 bases lay between the germline ends. The CDR3 DNA follows: TGTGCCAGCAGCTCCAGCCGGACAGCTTCTGGAAACACCATATATTTT. Residues: CASSSSRTASGNTIYF.